This is a list of T cell receptor beta chains from one sample in a study of cytomegalovirus exposure and HLA in healthy donors. Libraries were prepared by immunoSEQ multiplex PCR; TCRdb keeps only in-frame clonotypes and omits some of them. The repertoire has about 120,000 clones, about 76% of them found once; the top ten carry 30%. What was sequenced was PBMCs. The receptors here all came from a man between 60 and 75 years old in good health and CMV-seropositive. Both conserved end residues are trimmed from each CDR3. Each record gives: clone size, V gene, D gene, J gene, CDR3 protein. A D gene is named only where the DNA matches it firmly. Not every row has a clone size; where given, it reads once, few, many or a size class.

>.|TRBV5-4|TRBD2|TRBJ2-7
ASSASLAGGPYEQY
>.|TRBV6-1|.|TRBJ1-5
ASSLDGVSNQPQH
>once|TRBV5-1|TRBD2|.
ASSPGQLAGSYEQY
>few|TRBV5-1|TRBD1|TRBJ2-1
ASSQLTGDSSYNEQF
>few|TRBV6-6|TRBD1|TRBJ2-1
ASSTGTASSYNEQF
>.|TRBV4-2|TRBD2|TRBJ2-2
ASSQPGTSSGELF
>once|TRBV5-1|TRBD2|TRBJ2-1
ASSYIAGGLGNEQF
>once|TRBV9|TRBD2|TRBJ2-5
ASSAGGAPGETQY
>.|TRBV9|.|TRBJ1-4
ASSRDTGEKLF
>.|TRBV5-1|TRBD1|TRBJ1-2
ASRGGTFNYGYT
>.|TRBV5-6|TRBD1|TRBJ1-3
ASSALRDRGPAGNTIY
>.|TRBV27|TRBD1|TRBJ2-1
ASSLRNRDRGGEQF
>.|TRBV28|TRBD1|TRBJ1-2
ASSLGTANYGYT
>.|TRBV5-1|.|TRBJ2-7
ASSLPGDEQY
>once|TRBV7-8|TRBD1|TRBJ2-3
ASQKSGGTSTDTQY
>.|TRBV5-4|.|TRBJ1-2
ASSWRTANYGYT